A selection of T cell receptor beta chains follows, all from one sample in a study of shared clonotypes between healthy human individuals. Repertoires were generated with immunoSEQ multiplex PCR, while TCRdb's copy carries only in-frame clones and drops some. This table holds millions of clones, roughly 92% found once. Sequencing input: naive CD4+ T cells sorted from blood. The source is a man between 18 and 35 years old in good health. The CDR3 runs from the conserved cysteine through the conserved F or W. The order of the fields is V gene, J gene, CDR3 protein.

V gene: TRBV10-3
J gene: TRBJ1-1
CDR3 protein: CAISEPGRDRGDTEAFF

V gene: TRBV14
J gene: TRBJ2-7
CDR3 protein: CASSGSFYEQYF

V gene: TRBV6-1
J gene: TRBJ1-1
CDR3 protein: CASTPMRNTEAFF

V gene: TRBV2
J gene: TRBJ2-7
CDR3 protein: CASSDPGGRDSYEQYF

V gene: TRBV6-5
J gene: TRBJ1-2
CDR3 protein: CASSYAVVGYGYTF

V gene: TRBV11-2
J gene: TRBJ2-3
CDR3 protein: CASSFTGELTDTQYF

V gene: TRBV5-1
J gene: TRBJ1-1
CDR3 protein: CASSLGTGDGLLNTEAFF

V gene: TRBV5-4
J gene: TRBJ2-6
CDR3 protein: CASSLYSGGGSGANVLTF

V gene: TRBV6-1
J gene: TRBJ2-2
CDR3 protein: CASSEASGAGGELFF

V gene: TRBV4-2
J gene: TRBJ2-3
CDR3 protein: CASSQEPLAGNPNTQYF

V gene: TRBV5-6
J gene: TRBJ1-6
CDR3 protein: CASSFTGVNSPLHF

V gene: TRBV9
J gene: TRBJ1-1
CDR3 protein: CASSVGHRGTTEAFF

V gene: TRBV27
J gene: TRBJ2-7
CDR3 protein: CASSLLGVQAPYEQYF

V gene: TRBV5-4
J gene: TRBJ1-6
CDR3 protein: CASSFFGMGNSPLHF

V gene: TRBV5-1
J gene: TRBJ2-2
CDR3 protein: CASSLAGDTGELFF

V gene: TRBV30
J gene: TRBJ2-7
CDR3 protein: CAWELTGTQGEQYF

V gene: TRBV11-2
J gene: TRBJ2-1
CDR3 protein: CASSLGLGVYEQFF

V gene: TRBV2
J gene: TRBJ2-7
CDR3 protein: CASSRGVASYEQYF

V gene: TRBV5-4
J gene: TRBJ1-6
CDR3 protein: CASSLANSPLHF

V gene: TRBV5-1
J gene: TRBJ2-1
CDR3 protein: CASSQTGTNEQFF

V gene: TRBV6-5
J gene: TRBJ2-1
CDR3 protein: CASSYRDFYNEQFF

V gene: TRBV28
J gene: TRBJ2-5
CDR3 protein: CASSWSGEETQYF

V gene: TRBV19
J gene: TRBJ2-6
CDR3 protein: CASGGTSGGSGANVLTF

V gene: TRBV21-1
J gene: TRBJ1-5
CDR3 protein: CASSKEGTRFYGQPQHF

V gene: TRBV9
J gene: TRBJ2-7
CDR3 protein: CASSPRSGSSYEQYF

V gene: TRBV19
J gene: TRBJ1-2
CDR3 protein: CASSSTGARGYTF

V gene: TRBV28
J gene: TRBJ1-3
CDR3 protein: CASIPDRGPGNTIYF

V gene: TRBV5-1
J gene: TRBJ2-7
CDR3 protein: CASSLGEGISYEQYF

V gene: TRBV19
J gene: TRBJ2-5
CDR3 protein: CASSISGMQETQYF

V gene: TRBV7-2
J gene: TRBJ2-1
CDR3 protein: CASTPDYSYNEQFF

V gene: TRBV6-1
J gene: TRBJ1-1
CDR3 protein: CASSELWQGTEAFF

V gene: TRBV2
J gene: TRBJ1-2
CDR3 protein: CASSEGPGSGYTF

V gene: TRBV10-1
J gene: TRBJ2-7
CDR3 protein: CASRPAGGGEQYF

V gene: TRBV9
J gene: TRBJ1-3
CDR3 protein: CASSARDTGNTIYF

V gene: TRBV6-5
J gene: TRBJ2-2
CDR3 protein: CASSDPGVPGELFF

V gene: TRBV11-2
J gene: TRBJ2-2
CDR3 protein: CASSLWTSGSTGELFF

V gene: TRBV10-3
J gene: TRBJ2-6
CDR3 protein: CAISEGGANVLTF

V gene: TRBV28
J gene: TRBJ2-1
CDR3 protein: CASSIHLRTASNSYNEQFF

V gene: TRBV6-5
J gene: TRBJ2-5
CDR3 protein: CASSAGVDSQETQYF

V gene: TRBV5-6
J gene: TRBJ1-1
CDR3 protein: CASSPTLDRMNTEAFF

V gene: TRBV18
J gene: TRBJ2-6
CDR3 protein: CASSPGTGGTGANVLTF

V gene: TRBV6-5
J gene: TRBJ2-5
CDR3 protein: CASSSGETQYF

V gene: TRBV10-3
J gene: TRBJ2-7
CDR3 protein: CAISTSGRFYEQYF

V gene: TRBV5-1
J gene: TRBJ2-1
CDR3 protein: CASSLATSGGSNEQFF

V gene: TRBV6-6
J gene: TRBJ1-5
CDR3 protein: CASSYIGQPQHF

V gene: TRBV7-9
J gene: TRBJ2-1
CDR3 protein: CASSGVSGGYNEQFF

V gene: TRBV5-4
J gene: TRBJ1-2
CDR3 protein: CASSSGSWDHGYTF

V gene: TRBV5-1
J gene: TRBJ1-3
CDR3 protein: CASSFSGGGGNTIYF

V gene: TRBV7-2
J gene: TRBJ2-7
CDR3 protein: CASSLGGKYEQYF

V gene: TRBV6-5
J gene: TRBJ1-2
CDR3 protein: CASTSEGSGYTF

V gene: TRBV7-9
J gene: TRBJ2-3
CDR3 protein: CASSWGSGQGSTDTQYF